This TCR beta chain was recorded in a study of vaccination and CD4 T cells after COVID-19. Study overall: The cells were exposed to overlapping spike peptides originating from SARS-CoV-2, HCoV-NL63, HCoV-OC43 and HCoV-229E for stimulation. Whole-study findings and limits: The study found median SARS-CoV-2-reactive clonotypes rising from about 20 to 38, not significantly.

The Oncomine TCR Beta short-read assay sequenced DNA from cultured CD4+ T cells. In this case, cultured CD4+ T cells provided the extracted genomic DNA. Each CDR3 protein gets one entry after TCRdb re-called the PCR reads with MiXCR. This sample has about 16,000 distinct CDR3 sequences; 30% to 45% occur once, and the top ten carry approximately 14%. This clonotype has only a few counts. The antigen is not known. Treatment here: approximately nine-day PBMC culture with coronavirus spike peptide pools or control peptides (ViraFEST assay). The CDR3 sequence is 14 residues long. CDR1 and CDR2 from the germline V gene are SGHTA and FQGNSA. Trimming shortened V by 1 base and J by 3 bases, and 7 bases separated the two germline ends.

Material: cultured CD4+ T cells from blood. This receptor was obtained from a human donor with COVID-19. The genes are TRBV7-2 and TRBJ1-5; D is unclear. CDR3 region: CASSLEPLNQPQHF. As DNA, the CDR3 is TGTGCCAGCAGCTTAGAACCCCTCAATCAGCCCCAGCATTTT. Drawing the rest from reference TRBV7-2 and TRBJ1-5, the complete variable domain is GAGVSQSPSNKVTEKGKDVELRCDPISGHTALYWYRQSLGQGLEFLIYFQGNSAPDKSGLPSDRFSAERTGGSVSTLTIQRTQQEDSAVYLCASSLEPLNQPQHFGDGTRLSIL.